The rows below give T cell receptor beta chains drawn from one sample of a study of long-term antiretroviral therapy in people with HIV. Sequenced by immunoSEQ multiplex PCR; TCRdb stores in-frame clones only, minus some. The table shows 21,000 or so clones, with more than 75% occurring only once. Here the sequenced sample was unsorted PBMCs, taken 2.3 years after starting antiretroviral therapy. The receptors stem from a man between 60 and 75 years old with HIV. The CDR3 runs from the conserved cysteine through the conserved F or W. A D gene is named only where the DNA matches it firmly. Some rows have no size entry. The others give once, few or many, or a class for an expanded clone.

TRBV11-2,-,-,TRBJ1-2,TGTGCCAGCAGCTTAGATCGCTTTGGCTACACCTTC,CASSLDRFGYTF
TRBV7-9,-,-,TRBJ2-6,TGTGCCAGCAGCTCAAGGACAGTCTCTGGGGCCAACGTCCTGACTTTC,CASSSRTVSGANVLTF
TRBV19,-,-,TRBJ2-1,TGTGCCAGTAGTATAGCGGGGGGCGTCAATGAGCAGTTCTTC,CASSIAGGVNEQFF
TRBV4-3,-,-,TRBJ1-2,TGCGCCAGCAGCCAAGTTTCGAGTAATGGCTACACCTTC,CASSQVSSNGYTF
TRBV27,once,-,TRBJ2-7,TGTGCCAGCAGTTCCCGCCTCTACGAGCAGTACTTC,CASSSRLYEQYF
TRBV6-5,-,-,TRBJ2-5,TGTGCCAGCAGTTCCTCCTCGGGGCGGGAGACCCAGTACTTC,CASSSSSGRETQYF
TRBV15,-,-,TRBJ1-3,TGTGCCACCAGCACGGGACTTGGAAACACCATATATTTT,CATSTGLGNTIYF
TRBV5-6,-,TRBD1,TRBJ2-7,TGTGCCAGCAGATACACAGGGGGGACCTACGAGCAGTACTTC,CASRYTGGTYEQYF
TRBV20-1,-,-,TRBJ1-4,TGCAGTGCTAGAGTACCGGGTGGGCTGTTTTTT,CSARVPGGLFF
TRBV5-1,-,TRBD1,TRBJ1-2,TGCGCCAGCAGCTTGGCCGAGGGGGCAGATGGCTACACCTTC,CASSLAEGADGYTF
TRBV9,-,TRBD2,TRBJ2-2,TGTGCCAGCAGCGCGTCACTAGCGGGGGGGCCGGGCGGGGAGCTGTTTTTT,CASSASLAGGPGGELFF
TRBV7-9,-,-,TRBJ1-2,TGTGCCAGCAGCCTTCTGGCAGAAGCTAACTATGGCTACACCTTC,CASSLLAEANYGYTF
TRBV30,-,TRBD1,TRBJ2-5,TGTGCCTGGAGTAACAGGGGTTCAGAGACCCAGTACTTC,CAWSNRGSETQYF
TRBV21-1,-,-,TRBJ2-2,TGTGCCAGCAGCAAAGTCCGTCTCACAGGGAAAGTTCCCGGGGAGCTGTTTTTT,CASSKVRLTGKVPGELFF
TRBV18,-,TRBD1,TRBJ1-5,TGTGCCAGCTCACTTGGACAGGGGGGGATAGAACAGCCCCAGCATTTT,CASSLGQGGIEQPQHF
TRBV29-1,-,-,TRBJ1-2,TGCAGCGTTGGGCTGGCAGGGTATGGCTACACCTTC,CSVGLAGYGYTF
TRBV5-6,-,-,TRBJ2-5,TGTGCCAGCAGCTTGGAGAGGGGGGAGACCCAGTACTTC,CASSLERGETQYF
TRBV5-4,-,TRBD1,TRBJ2-7,TGTGCCAGCAGCTCCGGACCCGGGACAGGGAGCTACGAGCAGTACTTC,CASSSGPGTGSYEQYF
TRBV2,-,-,TRBJ1-2,TGTGCCAGCAGTGGCGGTGGGGGCTACACCTTC,CASSGGGGYTF
TRBV6-5,few,-,TRBJ2-1,TGTGCCAGCAGTTGGGGAGGCTGGAATGAGCAGTTCTTC,CASSWGGWNEQFF
TRBV6-1,-,-,TRBJ2-2,TGTGCCAGCAGTGAAGCCGGGGAGCTGTTTTTT,CASSEAGELFF
TRBV19,once,TRBD2,TRBJ2-3,TGTGCCAGTAGAAGACCGGGACTAGAAAGCACAGATACGCAGTATTTT,CASRRPGLESTDTQYF
TRBV9,-,-,TRBJ2-3,TGTGCCAGCAGTCCCAACACAGATACGCAGTATTTT,CASSPNTDTQYF
TRBV5-5,-,-,TRBJ2-4,TGTGCCAGCAGAGAGCTGGGGGCCATTCAGTACTTC,CASRELGAIQYF
TRBV5-5,-,TRBD1,TRBJ2-6,TGTGCCAGCAGCTTGGCCGGCAGGGGGCAGTCTGGGGCCAACGTCCTGACTTTC,CASSLAGRGQSGANVLTF
TRBV6-5,-,TRBD1,TRBJ1-4,TGTGCCAGCAGTCCAGACAGGGCAACTAATGAAAAACTGTTTTTT,CASSPDRATNEKLFF
TRBV5-1,-,TRBD1,TRBJ2-5,TGCGCCAGCAGCTTGGGAGACAGGGGGGAGACCCAGTACTTC,CASSLGDRGETQYF
TRBV7-3,-,TRBD2,TRBJ2-3,TGTGCCAGCAGCTTAAATAGCGGGAGTCTAGATACGCAGTATTTT,CASSLNSGSLDTQYF
TRBV6-1,-,-,TRBJ2-2,TGTGCCAGCAGTGAAAGTTGGGGGATTAACACCGGGGAGCTGTTTTTT,CASSESWGINTGELFF
TRBV30,-,-,TRBJ1-3,TGTGCCTGGAGTTGGGAGGAAGAGAGAAACACCATATATTTT,CAWSWEEERNTIYF
TRBV9,once,TRBD1,TRBJ1-3,TGTGCCAGCAGCCCCCGACAGGGTATCACCGGAAACACCATATATTTT,CASSPRQGITGNTIYF